This TCR beta chain was retrieved from a study of T cell clones after liver transplantation. Looking at the study overall: Three of the eight recipients were HCV-positive; the rest had non-autoimmune, non-viral transplant indications.

Clones were sequenced by immunoSEQ multiplex PCR, and TCRdb holds only the in-frame ones, with some missing. The profile shows roughly 80,000 clones, roughly 85% of them singletons. The CDR3 sequence is 15 residues long. The V end was cut by 4 bases, the J end by 1 base, with 12 bases between. Per the germline V gene, CDR1 is SNHLY and CDR2 is FYNNEI. This chain uses TRBV2 with TRBJ2-3; TRBD1 or TRBD2 may be the D gene (5 bases each). The TCR sequence derives from a human patient who received a liver transplant. The graft donor may have contributed some T cells. The sequences come from CD4+ T cells from blood, collected 45 to 46 months after liver transplant. The CDR3 DNA reads as TGTGCCAGCAGTGTGTCACTAGGGGGCACAGATACGCAGTATTTT. As protein: CASSVSLGGTDTQYF.